A few counts support the clone carrying this T cell receptor beta chain. Mismatch with germline at one junction end may stem from a read error. The repertoire was sequenced with immunoSEQ multiplex PCR; TCRdb's copy has only in-frame clones and lacks some. The sample holds about 54,000 clones, around 81% seen once. CDR3 length equals 15 residues. Germline lookup yields CDR1 SGHDT and CDR2 YYEEEE. The data stem from a study of memory CD4+ T cells and cytomegalovirus serostatus. The sort gate was single viable CD3+CD4+CD8-CD45RO+ cells for memory CD4+ T cells. The sequencing input was memory CD4+ T cells from blood. The sequence derives from an adult in good health and CMV-seronegative. J is TRBJ1-2 and V is TRBV5-6; tentatively, D is TRBD1 (6 bases). CDR3 residues: CASRLDRTAYYGYTF. In DNA form, the CDR3 reads TGTGCCAGCAGATTGGATAGGACAGCGTACTATGGCTACACCTTC.